This TCR beta chain derives from a study of blood T cell repertoires in COVID-19 (dated by TCRdb to about 2020). With regard to the full study: Samples from collaborators originated in the United States, Italy and Spain and spanned both the acute and convalescent phases of COVID-19. The prospective study material was composed of cDNA or gDNA derived from T cells, B-cell-depleted T cells, or PBMCs. Subjects who had been exposed to COVID-19, were actively infected with it, or had recovered from it provided the deeply sampled blood TCRbeta repertoires that made up the dataset. A freely available public database, intended as a resource for researchers studying the immune response to SARS-CoV-2, is where the repertoires were released. The samples were drawn from the first 160 participants of the ongoing ImmuneRACE study and from over a thousand subjects provided by 6 global collaborators. Sample metadata almost always included a de-identified subject ID, COVID-19 status, age in years and sex. Where available, HLA class I and class II types were taken from metadata supplied by the sample provider and were not determined by assay-based typing. Overall results and qualifications from the work: The quantity of clinical and demographic metadata differed by source and by participant and was supplied without curation.

As regards this clone: There is no known antigen for this receptor. No base qualities exist here, and no much larger clone lies one base off it.

Whole blood was collected in K2EDTA tubes by collaborating institutions according to the institutions' own protocols. For TCRbeta analysis, collaborators shipped samples in one of three forms: frozen whole blood, isolated PBMCs, or DNA extracted from either of those sample types. TCRbeta CDR3 regions were amplified from genomic DNA using the immunoSEQ Assay, a bias-controlled multiplex PCR. The study's processing was this. The number of nucleated cells in each sample was estimated by amplification of reference gene primers within the assay. To quantify the absolute abundance of each unique TCRbeta CDR3 rearrangement, sequence reads were collapsed and filtered. For each sample, productive Simpson clonality was calculated as the square root of Simpson's diversity index over productive rearrangements. TCRdb retrieved this table from immuneACCESS and kept in-frame rearrangements only. Not all clones are present; in checked studies, unresolved V genes account for under half, and no reason is known for the remainder. The DNA was the basis for D and trimming; V, J and clone size are from that table. Present in this sample are roughly 320,000 clones, 65% to 90% of which were seen just once. The biggest ten clones account for roughly 7% of the sample.

The CDR3 holds 16 amino acids from the cysteine to the phenylalanine. The entry retains the CDR3 DNA only, 48 bases that are in frame from base 1. Trimming takes 6 bases off V and 7 bases off J; junction bases not matched to a gene: 11. CDR1 LNHDA and CDR2 SQIVND were looked up in the germline V gene (reference sequence). Recombination linked TRBV19 to TRBJ1-6; the central 8 bases match TRBD1. The specimen sequenced was peripheral blood. This receptor was taken from a human donor in a cohort sampled during active COVID-19. The nucleotides are TGTGCCAGTAGCTCCATAAGAGGGACAGGCAATTCACCCCTCCACTTT. Translated, it gives CASSSIRGTGNSPLHF.